The rows below give T cell receptor beta chains drawn from one sample of a study of shared clonotypes between healthy human individuals. The protocol was immunoSEQ multiplex PCR, while the TCRdb copy is restricted to in-frame clones and leaves out a portion. Of some 1 million clones listed, 75% are singletons. The material sequenced was memory CD4+ T cells sorted from blood. Source of these receptors: a young man in good health. CDR3s include the opening cysteine and the closing phenylalanine or tryptophan. A D gene is named only where the DNA matches it firmly. Clone size is given for some rows only: seen once, a few or many times, or a class if the clone is expanded.

cdr3_aa cdr3_nt j_call d_call clone_size v_call
CASWRQGRYNEQFF TGTGCCAGCTGGAGGCAGGGGCGGTACAATGAGCAGTTCTTC TRBJ2-1 . . TRBV28
CASSADRAYGYTF TGTGCCAGTAGTGCCGACAGGGCATATGGCTACACCTTC TRBJ1-2 TRBD1 . TRBV19
CASSAAGRGSGNTIYF TGTGCCAGCAGCGCGGCCGGGAGGGGATCTGGAAACACCATATATTTT TRBJ1-3 . once TRBV9
CASTTGKSSGNTIYF TGTGCCAGCACCACAGGAAAGAGCTCTGGAAACACCATATATTTT TRBJ1-3 . once TRBV7-8
CATWTRGNSPLHF TGTGCCACCTGGACACGAGGTAATTCACCCCTCCACTTT TRBJ1-6 . . TRBV10-3
CASGTGLAGAYNEQFF TGTGCTAGTGGTACGGGACTAGCGGGAGCCTACAATGAGCAGTTCTTC TRBJ2-1 TRBD2 . TRBV12-5
CASSLEGRGYGYTF TGTGCCAGCAGCTTGGAGGGGAGGGGCTATGGCTACACCTTC TRBJ1-2 . . TRBV5-4
CASSPRGGGNQPQHF TGTGCCAGCAGCCCGCGGGGGGGTGGCAATCAGCCCCAGCATTTT TRBJ1-5 . few TRBV7-9
CASSQNWQGEQYF TGTGCCAGTAGTCAAAACTGGCAGGGCGAGCAGTACTTC TRBJ2-7 . . TRBV19
CASSRSSGTPGDTF TGCGCCAGCAGCCGTTCTTCCGGGACTCCGGGCGACACCTTC TRBJ1-2 . . TRBV5-1
CASSGFEDTEAFF TGTGCCAGCAGCGGGTTTGAAGACACTGAAGCTTTCTTT TRBJ1-1 . . TRBV7-6
CASSLLSNNEKLFF TGTGCCAGCAGTTTACTCAGTAATAATGAAAAACTGTTTTTT TRBJ1-4 . . TRBV28
CASRMADTQYF TGTGCCAGCAGAATGGCAGATACGCAGTATTTT TRBJ2-3 . . TRBV6-5
CASSVTGGDTEAFF TGTGCCAGCAGTGTGACAGGGGGCGACACTGAAGCTTTCTTT TRBJ1-1 TRBD1 once TRBV28
CASNEPTYEQYF TGTGCCAGCAACGAACCTACCTACGAGCAGTACTTC TRBJ2-7 . many TRBV6-1
CASTPAEGELFF TGTGCCAGCACCCCCGCGGAAGGGGAGCTGTTTTTT TRBJ2-2 . . TRBV7-2
CASSLRAYSDQETQYF TGTGCCAGCAGCTTACGGGCCTATAGCGACCAAGAGACCCAGTACTTC TRBJ2-5 . . TRBV7-3
CASSAGGRTDTQYF TGCGCCAGCAGTGCGGGGGGCCGCACAGATACGCAGTATTTT TRBJ2-3 . once TRBV10-1
CASSTGGTDYEQYF TGTGCCAGCAGCACAGGAGGCACGGACTACGAGCAGTACTTC TRBJ2-7 . . TRBV7-9
CASSLDRGYEQYF TGCGCCAGCAGCCTTGACAGGGGCTACGAGCAGTACTTC TRBJ2-7 TRBD1 few TRBV5-1
CASSLVQGASYNSPLHF TGTGCCAGCAGCTTGGTCCAGGGGGCGTCTTATAATTCACCCCTCCACTTT TRBJ1-6 TRBD1 . TRBV5-6
CASSGQKENSGANVLTF TGTGCCAGCTCGGGACAGAAAGAGAACTCTGGGGCCAACGTCCTGACTTTC TRBJ2-6 TRBD1 once TRBV5-6
CASSVPGLAHNEQFF TGTGCCAGCAGCGTACCGGGACTAGCCCACAATGAGCAGTTCTTC TRBJ2-1 TRBD2 . TRBV11-2
CAISGGNEQYF TGTGCCATCAGTGGAGGCAACGAGCAGTACTTC TRBJ2-7 . . TRBV10-3
CASSRLGGEHTEAFF TGTGCCAGCAGTCGCCTTGGGGGCGAGCACACTGAAGCTTTCTTT TRBJ1-1 . . TRBV25-1
CASSLASAGRDTIYF TGCGCCAGCAGCTTGGCGTCGGCAGGGCGAGACACCATATATTTT TRBJ1-3 . once TRBV5-1
CAWGDKGSTNEKLFF TGTGCCTGGGGAGACAAAGGGTCAACTAATGAAAAACTGTTTTTT TRBJ1-4 . . TRBV30
CASTWTGLSTGELFF TGTGCCAGCACCTGGACAGGGTTGAGCACCGGGGAGCTGTTTTTT TRBJ2-2 . . TRBV12-1
CASSYVGDYGYTF TGTGCCAGCAGTTATGTCGGGGACTATGGCTACACCTTC TRBJ1-2 . . TRBV6-5
CASSSPRGGLETQYF TGTGCCAGCAGTTCCCCCAGGGGGGGGCTAGAGACCCAGTACTTC TRBJ2-5 . . TRBV27
CASSSGRGGYTF TGTGCCAGCAGCTCCGGACGCGGGGGCTACACCTTC TRBJ1-2 . few TRBV5-4
CASSFSGGDFTDTQYF TGCGCCAGCAGCTTCAGCGGGGGGGACTTCACAGATACGCAGTATTTT TRBJ2-3 TRBD2 . TRBV5-1
CASSQNPTGVYGYTF TGTGCCAGCAGCCAGAACCCGACAGGGGTCTATGGCTACACCTTC TRBJ1-2 TRBD1 few TRBV14
CASIPGSGGYTF TGTGCCAGCATCCCCGGCTCGGGGGGCTACACCTTC TRBJ1-2 . few TRBV28
CASSILAGGWNEQFF TGTGCCAGTAGTATCCTAGCGGGGGGGTGGAATGAGCAGTTCTTC TRBJ2-1 TRBD2 . TRBV19
CASSQRAGLAEETQYF TGTGCCAGCAGCCAAAGGGCAGGGCTAGCAGAAGAGACCCAGTACTTC TRBJ2-5 . once TRBV7-8
CASSYSPGGGKLFF TGTGCCAGCAGTTACTCTCCAGGGGGTGGAAAACTGTTTTTT TRBJ1-4 TRBD1 . TRBV6-5
CSVATPQFF TGCAGCGTTGCCACCCCCCAGTTCTTC TRBJ2-1 . . TRBV29-1
CASSGGRVGTGELFF TGCGCCAGCAGTGGCGGGAGGGTCGGCACCGGGGAGCTGTTTTTT TRBJ2-2 TRBD2 once TRBV10-1
CASRSFGGSSYNEQFF TGCGCCAGCCGTTCTTTCGGGGGAAGCTCCTACAATGAGCAGTTCTTC TRBJ2-1 . . TRBV5-1
CASSLDRNTEAFF TGCGCCAGCAGCTTGGACAGGAACACTGAAGCTTTCTTT TRBJ1-1 . few TRBV5-1
CASSLGQDGNQPQHF TGTGCCAGCAGCTTAGGACAGGATGGCAATCAGCCCCAGCATTTT TRBJ1-5 . . TRBV11-2
CASSAMGQSNQPQHF TGTGCCAGCAGTGCCATGGGCCAGAGCAATCAGCCCCAGCATTTT TRBJ1-5 . . TRBV6-1
CASSRSRTGELFF TGTGCCAGCAGCCGATCTAGAACCGGGGAGCTGTTTTTT TRBJ2-2 . . TRBV7-8
CAWSRGIDTQYF TGTGCCTGGAGTAGGGGTATTGATACGCAGTATTTT TRBJ2-3 . once TRBV30
CASSEGGLSYEQYF TGTGCCAGCAGTGAAGGGGGACTGTCTTACGAGCAGTACTTC TRBJ2-7 . once TRBV6-1
CASSHRSGRASYEQYF TGTGCCAGCAGCCACCGTAGCGGGAGGGCCTCCTACGAGCAGTACTTC TRBJ2-7 TRBD2 . TRBV7-2
CASRQSGGQGAPNTGELFF TGTGCCAGCAGGCAATCTGGGGGACAGGGGGCTCCGAACACCGGGGAGCTGTTTTTT TRBJ2-2 TRBD1 few TRBV27
CASSLGVGVEENSPLHF TGCGCCAGCAGCCTTGGAGTAGGGGTGGAGGAGAATTCACCCCTCCACTTT TRBJ1-6 . many TRBV4-1
CAWSLGTRNYGYTF TGTGCCTGGAGTCTCGGAACTAGGAACTATGGCTACACCTTC TRBJ1-2 . . TRBV30
CASSPGGAGANVLTF TGTGCCAGCAGCCCAGGGGGCGCTGGGGCCAACGTCCTGACTTTC TRBJ2-6 TRBD1 . TRBV6-5